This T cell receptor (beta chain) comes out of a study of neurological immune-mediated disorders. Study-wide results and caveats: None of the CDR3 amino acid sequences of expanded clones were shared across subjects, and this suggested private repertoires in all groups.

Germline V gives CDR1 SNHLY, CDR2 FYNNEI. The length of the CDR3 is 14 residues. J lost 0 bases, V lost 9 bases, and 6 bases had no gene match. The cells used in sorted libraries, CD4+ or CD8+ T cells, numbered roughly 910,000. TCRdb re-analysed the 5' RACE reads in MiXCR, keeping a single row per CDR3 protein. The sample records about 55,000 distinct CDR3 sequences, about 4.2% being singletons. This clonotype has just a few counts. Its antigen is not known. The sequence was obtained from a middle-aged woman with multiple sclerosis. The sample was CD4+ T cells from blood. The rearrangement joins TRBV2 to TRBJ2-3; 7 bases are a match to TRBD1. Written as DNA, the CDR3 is TGTGCCAGATCCAGGGGGACCAGCACAGATACGCAGTATTTT. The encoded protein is CARSRGTSTDTQYF.